These T cell receptor beta chains were read from a single sample in a study of blood T cells in healthy people across ages. TCRdb reprocessed the 5' RACE reads with MiXCR, giving one entry per CDR3 protein. The table includes approximately 1,700,000 distinct CDR3 sequences, around 42% detected once. The sample consisted of blood. All receptors derive from a human donor in good health. Both conserved end residues are trimmed from each CDR3. Clone sizes are given selectively: once, few, many, or a class where the clone is expanded.

few TRBJ2-5 TRBV29-1 SGLGETQY
few TRBJ2-3 TRBV20-1 SAMTEFTDTQY
many TRBJ2-1 TRBV10-2 ASTRAYEQF
NA TRBJ1-2 TRBV7-2 ASSLVIGESYGYT
few TRBJ2-1 TRBV28 ASSTRDRGYEQF
NA TRBJ2-1 TRBV20-1 SARDPGPSGAYNEQF
NA TRBJ2-1 TRBV5-1 ASSFKGLGDEQF
NA TRBJ1-1 TRBV5-5 ASSFESGELNTEAF
NA TRBJ2-1 TRBV6-2/TRBV6-3 ASSYGEGGQF
few TRBJ2-5 TRBV20-1 SARVPLAGETQY
few TRBJ1-4 TRBV27 ASSFKGATNEKLF
few TRBJ1-6 TRBV12-3/TRBV12-4 ASSLSSRPNSPLH
NA TRBJ1-6 TRBV3-1 ASSLTGTEDSSPRH
few TRBJ2-5 TRBV29-1 SVEGTSGGRETQY